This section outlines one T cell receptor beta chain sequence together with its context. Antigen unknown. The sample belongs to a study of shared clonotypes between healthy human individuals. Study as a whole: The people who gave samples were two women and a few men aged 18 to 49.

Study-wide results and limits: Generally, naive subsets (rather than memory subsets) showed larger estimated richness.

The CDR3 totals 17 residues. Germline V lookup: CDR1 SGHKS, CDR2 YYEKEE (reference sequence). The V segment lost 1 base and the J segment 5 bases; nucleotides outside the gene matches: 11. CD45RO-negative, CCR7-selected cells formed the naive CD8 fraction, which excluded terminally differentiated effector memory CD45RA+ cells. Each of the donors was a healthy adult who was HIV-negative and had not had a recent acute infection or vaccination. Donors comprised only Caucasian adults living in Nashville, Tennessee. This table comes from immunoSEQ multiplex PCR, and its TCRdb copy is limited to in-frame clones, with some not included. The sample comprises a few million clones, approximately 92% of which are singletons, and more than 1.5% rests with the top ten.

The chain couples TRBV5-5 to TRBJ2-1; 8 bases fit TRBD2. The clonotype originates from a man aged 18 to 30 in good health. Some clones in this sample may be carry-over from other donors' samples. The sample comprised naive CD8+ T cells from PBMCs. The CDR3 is CASSLRLSGIVDNEQFF. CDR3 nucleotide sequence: TGTGCCAGCAGCTTGCGTCTTAGCGGGATTGTCGACAATGAGCAGTTCTTC. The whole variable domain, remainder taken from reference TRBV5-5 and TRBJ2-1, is DAGVTQSPTHLIKTRGQQVTLRCSPISGHKSVSWYQQVLGQGPQFIFQYYEKEERGRGNFPDRFSARQFPNYSSELNVNALLLGDSALYLCASSLRLSGIVDNEQFFGPGTRLTVL.